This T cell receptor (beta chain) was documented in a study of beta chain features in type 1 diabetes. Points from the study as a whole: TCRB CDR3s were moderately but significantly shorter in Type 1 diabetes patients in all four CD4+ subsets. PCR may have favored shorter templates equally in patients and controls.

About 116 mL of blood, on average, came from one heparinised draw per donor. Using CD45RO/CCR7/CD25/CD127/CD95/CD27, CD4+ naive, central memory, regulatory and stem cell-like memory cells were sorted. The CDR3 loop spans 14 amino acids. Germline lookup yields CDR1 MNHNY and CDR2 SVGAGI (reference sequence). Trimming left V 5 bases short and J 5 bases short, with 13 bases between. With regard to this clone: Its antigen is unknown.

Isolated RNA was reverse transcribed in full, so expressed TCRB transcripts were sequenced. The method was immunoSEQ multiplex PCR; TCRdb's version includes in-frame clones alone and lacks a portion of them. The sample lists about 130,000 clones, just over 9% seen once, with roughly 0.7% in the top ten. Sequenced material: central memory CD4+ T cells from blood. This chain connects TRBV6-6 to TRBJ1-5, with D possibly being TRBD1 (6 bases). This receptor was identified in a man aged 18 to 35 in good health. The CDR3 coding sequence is TGTGCCAGCAGTGAGGACAGCCACTATCAGCCCCAGCATTTT. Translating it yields CASSEDSHYQPQHF.